The 7 T cell receptor beta chains given below trace back to one sample, sequenced in a study of shared clonotypes between healthy human individuals. Assay used: immunoSEQ multiplex PCR; TCRdb lists only in-frame clones, some missing. The table lists 2 million to 3 million clones, over 85% of them singletons. Specimen: naive CD4+ T cells from PBMCs. Noted subset: CD45RA+ positively selected. All receptors derive from a man between 18 and 29 years old in good health. Some clones in this sample may be carry-over from other donors' samples.

The gene calls are TRBV27 and TRBJ2-5; 14 bases align to TRBD2. Germline CDR1 reads MNHEY; CDR2 reads SMNVEV (reference sequence). J gave up 4 bases and V 7 bases, and 5 bases lay outside the gene matches. CDR3 length: 15 amino acids. The CDR3 spells CASIGLAGGRETQYF. The CDR3 DNA is TGTGCCAGCATAGGACTAGCGGGAGGTAGAGAGACCCAGTACTTC.

This chain uses TRBV28 with TRBJ2-1; 11 nucleotides line up with TRBD2. From germline, CDR1 is MDHEN and CDR2 SYDVKM. V shed 2 bases and J 6 bases; nucleotides not matched to a gene: 6. The length of the CDR3 is 16 residues. CDR3 DNA: TGTGCCAGCAGTTTACATCGGCTAGCGGGGGGCAATGAGCAGTTCTTC. It specifies CASSLHRLAGGNEQFF.

The chain employs TRBV4-2 and TRBJ2-3, with D possibly being TRBD2 (5 bases). Germline CDR1 is LGHNA and CDR2 is YNFKEQ. Trimming took 0 bases from V and 0 from J, leaving 10 bases between them. The CDR3 is 16 residues long. This CDR3 reads CASSQEYSVSTDTQYF. CDR3 DNA sequence: TGTGCCAGCAGCCAAGAATATAGCGTGAGCACAGATACGCAGTATTTT.

The V gene is TRBV5-4, the J gene TRBJ1-6; 8 nucleotides match TRBD1. With 3 bases clipped from V and 10 bases from J, the junction kept 9 bases outside the gene matches. CDR3 length: 15 amino acids. CDR1 is SGHNT and CDR2 is YYREEE in the germline V gene (reference sequence). As DNA, the CDR3 is TGTGCCAGCAGCTCTAGGACAGGGAGAGGATCACCCCTCCACTTT. This sequence encodes CASSSRTGRGSPLHF. Together with reference TRBV5-4 and TRBJ1-6, the CDR3 gives the full variable domain: ETGVTQSPTHLIKTRGQQVTLRCSSQSGHNTVSWYQQALGQGPQFIFQYYREEENGRGNFPPRFSGLQFPNYSSELNVNALELDDSALYLCASSSRTGRGSPLHFGNGTRLTVT.

The chain uses TRBV7-9 and TRBJ1-2; 8 bases are a match to TRBD1. The ends lost 4 bases at V and 6 bases at J; junction bases unmatched: 4. The CDR3 is made up of 13 amino acids. Per the germline V gene, CDR1 is SEHNR and CDR2 is FQNEAQ (reference sequence). CDR3 sequence (DNA): TGTGCCAGCAGCTCGCCAGGGGGCCATGGCTACACCTTC. It encodes CASSSPGGHGYTF.

This chain connects TRBV27 to TRBJ2-2; 16 nucleotides align to TRBD2. The germline V gene has CDR1 MNHEY and CDR2 SMNVEV (reference sequence). This CDR3 is built from 19 residues. The V segment lost 5 bases and the J segment 4 bases; nucleotides outside the gene matches: 10. This chain's CDR3 is CASSRPGLAGGPGTGELFF. The CDR3 DNA sequence: TGTGCCAGCAGTCGGCCGGGACTAGCGGGAGGGCCAGGCACCGGGGAGCTGTTTTTT.

The J gene is TRBJ1-2, the V gene TRBV14; D is undetermined. Trimming took off 1 base at V and 8 bases at J, with 11 bases between the two ends. The CDR3 consists of 13 residues. Germline values: CDR1 SGHDN, CDR2 FVKESK. This CDR3 is CASSQGPRRGYTF. Written as DNA, the CDR3 is TGTGCCAGCAGCCAAGGGCCGCGCAGGGGCTACACCTTC.